The 9 T cell receptor beta chains below were found in one sample sequenced in a study of cytomegalovirus exposure and HLA in healthy donors. The PCR had 60 Vbeta and 13 Jbeta primers. TCRdb's copy holds only in-frame clones and misses some; the assay was immunoSEQ multiplex PCR. The sample has roughly 90,000 clones, 74% seen once. The sample was PBMCs. These receptor sequences come from a man under 40 in good health and CMV-seropositive.

The chain combines TRBV12-5 with TRBJ1-5, with D unresolved. This CDR3 comprises 13 residues. Germline CDR1 is LGHNT and CDR2 is FRNRAP. Trimming took 7 bases from V and 7 from J, leaving 14 bases between them. The CDR3 reads CASAMSGGQPQHF. In nucleotides, the CDR3 is TGTGCTAGTGCCATGAGCGGCGGACAGCCCCAGCATTTT.

This clone was counted only a few times. CDR3 loop: CASSYGETGNTEAFF. CDR3 sequence (DNA): TGTGCCAGCAGCTATGGGGAGACCGGTAACACTGAAGCTTTCTTT. The chain has TRBV6-1 and TRBJ1-1; D uncertain. Germline V gene sequence: CDR1 MNHNS, CDR2 SASEGT. V lost 6 bases, J lost 2 bases, and 16 bases lay in between. There are 15 residues in the CDR3.

This clone turned up a few times. The chain joins TRBV19 to TRBJ1-3; D unresolved. V lost 5 bases and J lost 2, with 16 bases in between. CDR1 and CDR2 (germline): LNHDA, SQIVND (reference sequence). The CDR3 extends over 16 amino acids. CDR3 protein: CASSLSTTRPGNTIYF. In nucleotides, the CDR3 is TGTGCCAGTAGTCTCAGTACGACAAGGCCTGGAAACACCATATATTTT. The full variable domain, completed using reference TRBV19 and TRBJ1-3, is DGGITQSPKYLFRKEGQNVTLSCEQNLNHDAMYWYRQDPGQGLRLIYYSQIVNDFQKGDIAEGYSVSREKKESFPLTVTSAQKNPTAFYLCASSLSTTRPGNTIYFGEGSWLTVV.

The V and J genes are TRBV6-5 and TRBJ2-3; 11 nucleotides align to TRBD1. This CDR3 spans 15 amino acids. The J segment lost 3 bases and the V segment lost 8 bases, leaving 7 bases of the junction unmatched. Looked up from germline, CDR1 is MNHEY and CDR2 is SVGAGI. The DNA of the CDR3 is TGTGCCAGCGAAAGGACAGGGGGCCGAACAGATACGCAGTATTTT. This translates into CASERTGGRTDTQYF.

The CDR3 sequence: CASSPSITSKQGGPQHF. CDR3 DNA sequence: TGTGCCAGCAGCCCCTCCATAACCAGTAAACAGGGGGGGCCCCAGCATTTT. The chain recombines TRBV28 with TRBJ1-5; 8 positions agree with TRBD1. The CDR3 extends over 17 amino acids. CDR1 is MDHEN and CDR2 is SYDVKM in the germline V gene. V lost 6 bases to trimming and J lost 9 bases; unmatched junction nucleotides: 19.

The genes are TRBV5-4 and TRBJ1-2; 9 bases are a match to TRBD1. This CDR3 contains 15 residues. The germline V gene has CDR1 SGHNT and CDR2 YYREEE (reference sequence). The J segment lost 7 bases and the V segment lost 0 bases, leaving 7 bases of the junction unmatched. The CDR3 spells CASSLGDREYGGYTF. As DNA, the CDR3 is TGTGCCAGCAGCTTGGGGGACAGGGAGTACGGTGGCTACACCTTC.

This clone was detected once. V usage is TRBV27 and J usage is TRBJ2-1, with 10 bases matching TRBD1. The V gene's germline CDR1 is MNHEY and CDR2 SMNVEV (reference sequence). There are 18 residues in the CDR3. The V segment lost 0 bases and the J segment 7 bases; nucleotides outside the gene matches: 12. Here the CDR3 DNA reads TGTGCCAGCAGTTTATCGCCGGGACAGGGGATAGATAATAATGAGCAGTTCTTC. This sequence encodes CASSLSPGQGIDNNEQFF.

This clone was seen only a few times. The rearrangement links TRBV29-1 to TRBJ2-1; 10 nucleotides align to TRBD2. CDR3 size: 14 residues. The J segment lost 7 bases and the V segment lost 6 bases, leaving 9 bases of the junction unmatched. Germline CDR1 is SQVTM and CDR2 is ANQGSEA. CDR3 sequence reads: CSVGERGGRNEQFF. The CDR3 DNA reads TGCAGCGTCGGTGAGCGGGGGGGCAGGAATGAGCAGTTCTTC.

This rearrangement joins TRBV19 to TRBJ2-3; 9 positions match TRBD1. The CDR3 extends over 13 amino acids. The germline gives CDR1 LNHDA, CDR2 SQIVND (reference sequence). V lost 6 bases to trimming and J lost 5 bases; unmatched junction nucleotides: 3. In nucleotides, the CDR3 is TGTGCCAGTAGGGGACAGGGTAGAGATACGCAGTATTTT. This sequence encodes CASRGQGRDTQYF.